The 31 T cell receptor beta chains below all came from one sample that was sequenced in a study of shared T cell receptors in the human thymus (dated by TCRdb to about 2021). The library was generated by the immunoSEQ multiplex PCR assay. Entries here come from immuneACCESS through TCRdb and include only in-frame sequences with V and J called. Some clones fail to appear in such tables; in the studies checked, an unresolved V gene covers under half of the shortfall, and the cause of the remainder is unknown. The sample table contains around 340,000 clones; only one count was recorded for roughly 94% of them. Roughly 0.02% of the sample comes from the top ten. Sequences were obtained from thymocytes. These receptors all stem from a human donor.

Concerning this clone itself: This CDR3 is missing its conserved last phenylalanine or tryptophan, likely due to a read error. The chain combines TRBV9 with TRBJ1-5, with D possibly matching TRBD1 (5 bases). Germline assignment: CDR1 SGDLS and CDR2 YYNGEE. Trimming pared 0 bases from V and 3 bases from J, leaving 13 bases between. The CDR3 covers 16 residues. The CDR3 nucleotides are TGTGCCAGCAGCGTAGATGGCAGGGCGCACAATCAGCCCCAGCATCTT. This codes for CASSVDGRAHNQPQHL.

The rearrangement uses TRBV29-1 and TRBJ2-5; TRBD1 matches at 9 bases. Per germline, CDR1 SQVTM and CDR2 ANQGSEA. V dropped 7 bases and J dropped 4; count of bases not matched to a gene: 4. CDR3 length: 12 residues. The CDR3 region has the DNA TGCAGCGCTGGGACAGGGCGAGAGACCCAGTACTTC. It translates to CSAGTGRETQYF.

This chain links TRBV19 with TRBJ1-1; 9 nucleotides match TRBD1. CDR1 is LNHDA, CDR2 SQIVND, per germline (reference sequence). CDR3 length: 15 residues. V trimming: 5 bases; J trimming: 5 bases; junction bases outside the gene matches: 9. CDR3 region: CASSPTGGEGTEAFF. The CDR3, as DNA: TGTGCCAGTAGTCCTACAGGGGGCGAGGGAACTGAAGCTTTCTTT.

V gene TRBV28 combines with J gene TRBJ2-7, with 7 bases lining up with TRBD2. The V and J ends lost 2 bases and 2 bases, in that order; junction bases with no gene match: 9. The V gene's germline CDR1 is MDHEN and CDR2 SYDVKM. This CDR3 spans 16 amino acids. The CDR3, as DNA: TGTGCCAGCAGTTTAAGAGGCAGGGAGGGTACCTACGAGCAGTACTTC. Amino acid sequence: CASSLRGREGTYEQYF.

As DNA, the CDR3 is TGTGCCAGCAGTCCCGGGACACATGAAGCTTTCTTT. Encoded protein: CASSPGTHEAFF. The chain joins TRBV27 to TRBJ1-1; TRBD1 is a possible D gene (6 bases). Germline V CDR1 and CDR2: MNHEY, SMNVEV (reference sequence). The CDR3 has 12 residues. Trimming cost V 5 bases and J 7 bases, with 11 bases left between them.

V usage is TRBV19 and J usage is TRBJ2-1; D possibly uses TRBD1 or TRBD2 (5 bases each). Trimming shortened V by 9 bases and J by 4 bases, and 16 bases separated the two germline ends. The CDR3 has 14 amino acids. CDR1 and CDR2 (germline): LNHDA, SQIVND (reference sequence). CDR3 in DNA: TGTGCCAGGAGGGGCCTCATAGAGTACAATGAGCAGTTCTTC. Translated: CARRGLIEYNEQFF.

The CDR3 loop is CASRPGLVYYNEQFF. The DNA of the CDR3 is TGTGCCAGCAGGCCGGGACTAGTGTACTACAATGAGCAGTTCTTC. J is TRBJ2-1 and V is TRBV28; TRBD2 agrees at 8 bases. The germline V gene has CDR1 MDHEN and CDR2 SYDVKM. Trimming removed 6 bases from V and 3 bases from J; junction bases left unmatched: 7. The CDR3 runs to 15 residues. Drawing the rest from reference TRBV28 and TRBJ2-1, the complete variable domain is DVKVTQSSRYLVKRTGEKVFLECVQDMDHENMFWYRQDPGLGLRLIYFSYDVKMKEKGDIPEGYSVSREKKERFSLILESASTNQTSMYLCASRPGLVYYNEQFFGPGTRLTVL.

This chain connects TRBV6-6 to TRBJ2-1; TRBD2 matches 13 bases. The CDR3 sequence is 16 residues long. J was trimmed by 2 bases and V by 7 bases; bases with no gene match: 5. Germline V gene sequence: CDR1 MNHNY, CDR2 SVGAGI (reference sequence). This CDR3 reads CASTSTSGRAYNEQFF. In DNA, the CDR3 is TGTGCCAGCACTTCAACTAGCGGGAGGGCCTACAATGAGCAGTTCTTC.

V usage is TRBV4-1 and J usage is TRBJ1-4, with TRBD1 matching 9 bases. V shed 4 bases, J shed 7 bases, and the junction held 13 bases outside the gene matches. Germline V lookup: CDR1 MGHRA, CDR2 YSYEKL. The CDR3 sequence is 17 residues long. The CDR3 bases are TGCGCCAGCAGCCCAAGGAAGGACAGGGGATATCTTGAAAAACTGTTTTTT. It encodes CASSPRKDRGYLEKLFF.

V is TRBV18 and J is TRBJ1-5; 7 bases line up with TRBD1. Germline trimming cut 4 bases from V and 1 base from J; bases unmatched to any gene: 7. Per the germline V gene, CDR1 is KGHSH and CDR2 is LQKENI. The CDR3 is 16 residues long. CDR3 in DNA: TGTGCCAGCTCACAAGAGGGGGCAGAGAGCAATCAGCCCCAGCATTTT. Translating gives CASSQEGAESNQPQHF.

The CDR3 coding sequence is TGTGCCAGCAGTCCCGGACAGATCCCAGATACGCAGTATTTT. It specifies CASSPGQIPDTQYF. The chain uses TRBV6-5 and TRBJ2-3; tentative D call: TRBD1 (6 bases). CDR1 and CDR2 (germline): MNHEY, SVGAGI. Trimming cost V 5 bases and J 4 bases, with 13 bases left between them. The CDR3 has 14 amino acids.

The chain uses TRBV5-6 and TRBJ1-2; weak D call: TRBD1 (5 bases). From germline, CDR1 is SGHDT and CDR2 YYEEEE. The germline V and J ends were trimmed by 3 bases and 4 bases, with 13 bases remaining between them. The CDR3 spans 14 residues. The DNA of the CDR3 is TGTGCCAGCAGCTGGCGCGGGGCGGTCTATGGCTACACCTTC. Its protein product is CASSWRGAVYGYTF.

The V and J genes are TRBV7-2 and TRBJ1-2, with D perhaps TRBD1 (5 bases). This CDR3 has 15 residues. V was cut by 5 bases and J by 0 bases, with 13 bases left in between. Per germline, CDR1 SGHTA and CDR2 FQGNSA. The CDR3 region has the DNA TGTGCCAGCAGCCAACAATACAGGACTAACTATGGCTACACCTTC. This codes for CASSQQYRTNYGYTF.

The rearrangement links TRBV19 to TRBJ1-2; 8 bases line up with TRBD1. The CDR3 has 15 residues. V lost 5 bases to trimming and J lost 8 bases; unmatched junction nucleotides: 13. Germline CDR1 is LNHDA and CDR2 is SQIVND (reference sequence). The CDR3 region is CASSLMDRDPIGYTF. DNA of the CDR3: TGTGCCAGTAGTCTGATGGACAGGGACCCTATAGGCTACACCTTC.

V is TRBV5-1 and J is TRBJ2-3, with D perhaps TRBD2 (6 bases). Trimming shortened V by 3 bases and J by 4 bases, and 15 bases separated the two germline ends. This CDR3 comprises 15 residues. Looked up from germline, CDR1 is SGHRS and CDR2 is YFSETQ. This chain's CDR3 is CASSWTIGSADTQYF. Written as DNA, the CDR3 is TGCGCCAGCAGCTGGACTATTGGGTCCGCAGATACGCAGTATTTT.

This clone was detected once. This chain joins TRBV7-9 and TRBJ1-3, with 7 bases lining up with TRBD1. Germline CDR1 is SEHNR and CDR2 is FQNEAQ (reference sequence). The CDR3 runs to 15 residues. V lost 8 bases and J lost 0; bases outside the gene matches: 7. Here the CDR3 reads CASLRTGLSGNTIYF. The CDR3 DNA sequence: TGTGCCAGCCTAAGGACAGGCCTCTCTGGAAACACCATATATTTT.

V is TRBV5-1 and J is TRBJ2-7; D remains ambiguous. This CDR3 contains 16 residues. The germline V gene has CDR1 SGHRS and CDR2 YFSETQ. Trimming left V 4 bases short and J 0 bases short, with 17 bases between. The CDR3 DNA follows: TGCGCCAGCAGCCGAGACCCGGGCGTGCTCTCCTACGAGCAGTACTTC. Protein: CASSRDPGVLSYEQYF.

This clone appeared a few times. The chain carries TRBV6-5 and TRBJ1-5; D uncertain. Looked up from germline, CDR1 is MNHEY and CDR2 is SVGAGI. Trimming stripped 4 bases from V and 7 bases from J, with 8 bases between. The CDR3 is 12 amino acids. Here the CDR3 reads CASSSGRQPQHF. The DNA for the CDR3 is TGTGCCAGCAGTTCCGGGAGGCAGCCCCAGCATTTT.

The rearrangement joins TRBV27 to TRBJ1-5; 8 nucleotides line up with TRBD1. The CDR3 is 15 residues long. V gave up 5 bases and J gave up 3 bases; unmatched junction bases: 6. Per the germline V gene, CDR1 is MNHEY and CDR2 is SMNVEV (reference sequence). The CDR3 bases are TGTGCCAGCAGTCCTCTGGGACAGGCCAATCAGCCCCAGCATTTT. Amino acid sequence: CASSPLGQANQPQHF.

This chain links TRBV10-3 with TRBJ2-7; a weak D match, TRBD2 (6 bases). The CDR3 has 15 residues. Per germline, CDR1 ENHRY and CDR2 SYGVKD. The germline V and J ends were trimmed by 6 bases and 3 bases, with 18 bases remaining between them. The chain's CDR3 is CAISAHHGGNYEQYF. The CDR3 DNA follows: TGTGCCATCAGCGCCCACCACGGAGGGAACTACGAGCAGTACTTC.

In DNA, the CDR3 is TGTGCCTGGAGTATCCGGGGGGTCCGGGGCTACACCTTC. It translates to CAWSIRGVRGYTF. The J gene is TRBJ1-2, the V gene TRBV30; D is possibly TRBD1 (5 bases). The germline V gene encodes CDR1 GTSNPN and CDR2 SVGIG (reference sequence). V was clipped by 2 bases and J by 8 bases, with 15 bases between them. The CDR3 consists of 13 residues.

The chain employs TRBV11-2 and TRBJ2-5; D remains unclear. The CDR3 runs to 18 residues. The germline V gene has CDR1 SGHAT and CDR2 FQNNGV. Between the trimmed V and J ends, which lost 5 bases and 4 bases, there was a span of 26 bases. This CDR3 reads CASSKIIDFRVRRETQYF. In DNA form, the CDR3 reads TGTGCCAGCAGCAAAATAATAGACTTCCGGGTTCGTCGAGAGACCCAGTACTTC.

The chain is built from TRBV28 and TRBJ2-7; 9 bases are a match to TRBD2. V trimming: 4 bases; J trimming: 4 bases; junction bases outside the gene matches: 14. The V gene's germline CDR1 is MDHEN and CDR2 SYDVKM. The length of the CDR3 is 17 residues. CDR3 region: CASSYPSTISGSYEQYF. As DNA, the CDR3 is TGTGCCAGCAGTTACCCAAGTACGATTAGCGGGAGTTACGAGCAGTACTTC.

The chain is built from TRBV6-4 and TRBJ2-3; D unclear. With 0 bases removed from V and 2 bases from J, the gap between germline ends came to 6 bases. The CDR3 contains 14 residues. The V gene's germline CDR1 is MRHNA and CDR2 SNTAGT. Written as DNA, the CDR3 is TGTGCCAGCAGTGACTCCCCAATCACAGATACGCAGTATTTT. It translates to CASSDSPITDTQYF.

The chain uses TRBV28 and TRBJ2-6; no clear D. Trimming removed 5 bases from V and 5 bases from J, with 22 bases in between. The CDR3 totals 18 residues. Germline loops: CDR1 MDHEN, CDR2 SYDVKM. The CDR3 DNA is TGTGCCAGCAGTGCGTGTTGTTTGACACAAAGTCGGGCCAACGTCCTGACTTTC. Translation: CASSACCLTQSRANVLTF.

This clone was seen a single time. The CDR3 spells CASSLGPGLADPYEQYF. The CDR3, as DNA: TGCGCCAGCAGCTTGGGTCCCGGACTAGCGGACCCCTACGAGCAGTACTTC. The chain employs TRBV5-1 and TRBJ2-7, with 10 positions matching TRBD2. Germline values: CDR1 SGHRS, CDR2 YFSETQ. The CDR3 loop spans 17 amino acids. V lost 0 bases to trimming and J lost 2 bases; unmatched junction nucleotides: 8.

The chain uses TRBV4-3 and TRBJ2-7; D might be TRBD2 (5 bases). Germline assignment: CDR1 LGHNA and CDR2 YSLEER. Trimming removed 1 base from V and 6 bases from J, with 16 bases in between. The CDR3 length is 15 residues. The CDR3 nucleotides read TGCGCCAGCAGCCAAGGGTGGCTTCTGGGGAGCGAGCAGTACTTC. The encoded protein is CASSQGWLLGSEQYF.

The rearrangement links TRBV5-6 to TRBJ2-7, with D uncertain. This CDR3 is built from 14 residues. Per the germline V gene, CDR1 is SGHDT and CDR2 is YYEEEE. Trimming pared 1 base from V and 0 bases from J, leaving 8 bases between. CDR3 amino acids: CASSLLISSYEQYF. The CDR3 nucleotides read TGTGCCAGCAGCTTGCTTATCAGCTCCTACGAGCAGTACTTC.

The rearrangement uses TRBV14 and TRBJ2-1; 9 nucleotides line up with TRBD2. This CDR3 contains 19 residues. The germline V gene encodes CDR1 SGHDN and CDR2 FVKESK. With V trimmed by 0 bases and J by 3 bases, 12 bases remained unmatched. This chain's CDR3 is CASSQDPQVAGDHYNEQFF. The DNA for the CDR3 is TGTGCCAGCAGCCAAGACCCCCAGGTAGCGGGAGATCACTACAATGAGCAGTTCTTC.

The rearrangement links TRBV5-1 to TRBJ1-5, with D perhaps matching TRBD1 (5 bases). Germline CDR1 is SGHRS and CDR2 is YFSETQ. V was cut by 4 bases and J by 5 bases, with 13 bases left in between. This CDR3 has 14 residues. The chain's CDR3 is CASSPVEGDQPQHF. CDR3 bases: TGCGCCAGCAGCCCCGTGGAAGGGGATCAGCCCCAGCATTTT.

The CDR3, as DNA: TGTGCCATCAGTGAGTCTGGGACAGGGAGCACTGAGGGGCCCTACGAGCAGTACTTC. Protein product: CAISESGTGSTEGPYEQYF. The rearrangement uses TRBV10-3 and TRBJ2-7; 9 bases align to TRBD1. Germline-derived CDR1 and CDR2 are ENHRY and SYGVKD. The CDR3 consists of 19 residues. The junction had 14 bases not matched to a gene; V was cut back by 0 bases and J by 2 bases.